This T cell receptor (beta chain) was sequenced during a study of T cell responses to AZD1222 COVID-19 vaccine. General study points: Clonal diversity was possibly underestimated, and white British individuals and females predominated among donors. At baseline, seropositivity was found in only a handful of AZD1222 recipients. With two AZD1222 doses given, Spike-specific TCR breadth and depth both rose. Distributed over spike, vaccine-associated CD4 TCRs predominated at 160-218 and 743-854.

For this clone: Its antigen is not known.

Sequenced by immunoSEQ multiplex PCR; TCRdb stores in-frame clones only, minus some. The table records some 53,000 clones, roughly 86% of them present only once. The TCR sequence derives from an adult who received the AZD1222 COVID-19 vaccine. Sequenced material: peripheral blood, taken 28 days after the second AZD1222 dose.

CDR3 loop: CASSQVPYEQYF. CDR3 bases: TGTGCCAGCAGCCAAGTTCCCTACGAGCAGTACTTC. The chain combines TRBV3-1 (or the pseudogene TRBV3-2) with TRBJ2-7, with D unresolved. V lost 1 base, J lost 2 bases, and 3 bases lay in between. The CDR3 covers 12 residues. In germline, CDR1 is LGHDT, CDR2 YNNKEL (reference sequence).